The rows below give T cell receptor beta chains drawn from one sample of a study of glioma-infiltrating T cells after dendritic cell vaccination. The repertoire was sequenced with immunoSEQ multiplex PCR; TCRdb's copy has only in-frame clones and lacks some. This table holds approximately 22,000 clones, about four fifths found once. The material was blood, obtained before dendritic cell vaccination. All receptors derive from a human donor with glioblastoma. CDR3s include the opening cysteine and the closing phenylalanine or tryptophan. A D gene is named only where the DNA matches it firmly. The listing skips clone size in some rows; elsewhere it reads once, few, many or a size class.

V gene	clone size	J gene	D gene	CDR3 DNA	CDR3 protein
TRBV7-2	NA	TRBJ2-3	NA	TGTGCCAGCACCAAAAGAGGGGCTAGCGTCACAGATACGCAGTATTTT	CASTKRGASVTDTQYF
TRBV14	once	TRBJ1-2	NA	TGTGCCAGCAGCCCAAAAAGGGGCACTGGCTACACCTTC	CASSPKRGTGYTF
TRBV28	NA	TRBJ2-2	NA	TGTGCCAGCAATCACGGGGTCTCCGGGGAGCTGTTTTTT	CASNHGVSGELFF
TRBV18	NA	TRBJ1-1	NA	TGTGCCAGCTCACCGGGGACTGAGAACACTGAAGCTTTCTTT	CASSPGTENTEAFF
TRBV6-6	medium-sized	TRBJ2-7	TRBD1	TGTGCCAGCAGTTACTACAGGGGGTATGAGTACTTC	CASSYYRGYEYF
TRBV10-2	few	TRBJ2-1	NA	TGCGCCAGCAACCCGGGATCATCCTACAATGAGCAGTTCTTC	CASNPGSSYNEQFF
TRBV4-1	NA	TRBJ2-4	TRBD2	TGCGCCAGCAGCCAACCCATTACTAGCGTCTTAACCAAAAACATTCAGTACTTC	CASSQPITSVLTKNIQYF
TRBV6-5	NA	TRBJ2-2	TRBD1	TGTGCCAGCAGGGGGGGGACAGGGCTGACCGGGGAGCTGTTTTTT	CASRGGTGLTGELFF
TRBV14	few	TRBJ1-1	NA	TGTGCCAGCAGCCTGTTTCGGGGAGGTGAAGCTTTCTTT	CASSLFRGGEAFF
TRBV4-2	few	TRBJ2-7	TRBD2	TGTGCCAGCAGCCAAGATTGGGCTAGCGGGTCCCACGAGCAGTACTTC	CASSQDWASGSHEQYF
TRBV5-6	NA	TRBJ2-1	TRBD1	TGTGCCAGCAGCAAAAAGAAGGGACAGGAATTCTACAATGAGCAGTTCTTC	CASSKKKGQEFYNEQFF
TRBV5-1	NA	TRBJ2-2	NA	TGCGCCAGCAGCTTGGGGGCGACCCACACCGGGGAGCTGTTTTTT	CASSLGATHTGELFF
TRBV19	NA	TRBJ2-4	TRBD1	TGTGCCAGTAGTATCTCCTTGGGACAGCAGACTCTAGCCAAAAACATTCAGTACTTC	CASSISLGQQTLAKNIQYF
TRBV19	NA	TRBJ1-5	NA	TGTGCCAGTATGACGTACGCGGGATCTCATCAGCCCCAGCATTTT	CASMTYAGSHQPQHF
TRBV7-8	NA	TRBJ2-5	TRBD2	TGTGCCAGCAGCTTACGGACTAGCGGGAGTAAGTCGAATGAGACCCAGTACTTC	CASSLRTSGSKSNETQYF
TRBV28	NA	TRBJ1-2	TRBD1	TGTGCCAGCAGTCCTGGGACAGGGGGGAACTATGGCTACATCTTC	CASSPGTGGNYGYIF
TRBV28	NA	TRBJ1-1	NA	TGTGCCAGCAGTTTACTGGCAGGGGCAGATGGTAAAACTGAAGCTTTCTTT	CASSLLAGADGKTEAFF
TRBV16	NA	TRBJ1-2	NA	TGTGCCAGCAGACGACGGGGCCCCGGGGGCTATGGCTACACCTTC	CASRRRGPGGYGYTF
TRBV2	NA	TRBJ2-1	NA	TGTGCCAGCAGTTATACAGGGTTTGAGCAGTTCTTC	CASSYTGFEQFF
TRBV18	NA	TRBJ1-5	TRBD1	TGTGCCAGCTCACCACGTCCCCGGGACAGGGGACTTTATAGCAATCAGCCCCAGCATTTT	CASSPRPRDRGLYSNQPQHF
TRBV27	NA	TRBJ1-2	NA	TGTGCCAGCAGTTCTAACCCCCGGGGGGACTATGGCTACACCTTC	CASSSNPRGDYGYTF
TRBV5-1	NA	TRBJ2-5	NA	TGCGCCAGCAGCTATCAAGCGGGTGGAAGGGAAGGGACCCAGTACTTC	CASSYQAGGREGTQYF
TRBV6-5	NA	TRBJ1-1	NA	TGTGCCAGCAGTTGGAGCAGGGCCGAAGGGACTGAAGCTTTCTTT	CASSWSRAEGTEAFF
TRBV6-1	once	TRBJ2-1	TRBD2	TGTGCCAGCAGTGACCAACTAGCGGGAGGTCCCCAAGAGCAGTTCTTC	CASSDQLAGGPQEQFF
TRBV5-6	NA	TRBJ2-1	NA	TGTGCCAGCAGCTTGCGGGGGTTAGGATACAATGAGCAGTTCTTC	CASSLRGLGYNEQFF
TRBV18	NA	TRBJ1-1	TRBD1	TGTGCCAGCTCACAATCTACAGGGGCGGCGAACACTGAAGCTTTCTTT	CASSQSTGAANTEAFF
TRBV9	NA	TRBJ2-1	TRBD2	TGTGCCAGCAGCGTAGGTGTAACTAGCGGGTTTTACTACAATGAGCAGTTCTTC	CASSVGVTSGFYYNEQFF
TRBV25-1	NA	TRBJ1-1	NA	TGTGCCAGCAGTGATGGGACACCAAAAGCTTTCTTT	CASSDGTPKAFF
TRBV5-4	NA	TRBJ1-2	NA	TGTGCCAGCAGCCCGGTAGGTGGGGAGACCTATGGCTACACCTTC	CASSPVGGETYGYTF
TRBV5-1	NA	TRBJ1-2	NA	TGCGCCAGCAGCTTGGACGGTCAGGGAGGCTATGGCTACACCTTC	CASSLDGQGGYGYTF
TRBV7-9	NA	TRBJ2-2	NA	TGTGCCAGCAGCTTAAGCTCGGTGCCCGGGGAGCTGTTTTTT	CASSLSSVPGELFF